This TCR beta chain comes out of a study of T cell responses to AZD1222 COVID-19 vaccine. In the case of this clone: Antigen specificity is unknown.

Clones were read by immunoSEQ multiplex PCR, and TCRdb kept only the in-frame ones, dropping some. The sample records about 120,000 clones, approximately 93% being singletons. General observations from the study: Spike-specific TCRs gained breadth and depth after people received two AZD1222 doses. Repertoire sampling happened only post peak T cell response.

Germline values: CDR1 KGHDR, CDR2 SFDVKD. Trimming at V came to 4 bases and at J to 5 bases, leaving 7 bases not matched to a gene. The length of the CDR3 is 15 residues. This clonotype was sampled from an adult in good health. This specimen consisted of peripheral blood, obtained on day 0 of AZD1222 vaccination. The V and J genes are TRBV24-1 and TRBJ2-5; TRBD1 matches 9 bases. Here the CDR3 reads CATSETGGWGETQYF. The CDR3 nucleotides are TGTGCCACCAGTGAAACAGGGGGCTGGGGGGAGACCCAGTACTTC.